This T cell receptor beta chain was retrieved from a study of blood T cell repertoires in COVID-19. Whole-study context: The United States, Italy and Spain provided the acute and convalescent COVID-19 samples. From T cells, B-cell-depleted T cells, or PBMCs came the material, which was cDNA or gDNA.

Per the original data handling: Amplification from reference gene primers served as the basis for estimated nucleated cell counts. Assay used: immunoSEQ multiplex PCR; TCRdb lists only in-frame clones, some missing. V and J calls and clone size are as listed in that table; D and trimming were resolved from the DNA. The sample consists of approximately 110,000 clones, more than 65% of them appearing once. Trimming removed 0 bases from V and 0 bases from J, with 10 bases in between. The CDR3 has 15 amino acids. Germline CDR1 SGDLS, CDR2 YYNGEE. The sequenced sample consisted of peripheral blood. The sequence was collected from a woman of 80 years or more with active or convalescent COVID-19. The chain is built from TRBV9 and TRBJ2-7; TRBD2 is a possible D gene (6 bases). CDR3 nucleotide sequence: TGTGCCAGCAGCGTAGCTTGGGGGGACTCCTACGAGCAGTACTTC. Translating it yields CASSVAWGDSYEQYF.